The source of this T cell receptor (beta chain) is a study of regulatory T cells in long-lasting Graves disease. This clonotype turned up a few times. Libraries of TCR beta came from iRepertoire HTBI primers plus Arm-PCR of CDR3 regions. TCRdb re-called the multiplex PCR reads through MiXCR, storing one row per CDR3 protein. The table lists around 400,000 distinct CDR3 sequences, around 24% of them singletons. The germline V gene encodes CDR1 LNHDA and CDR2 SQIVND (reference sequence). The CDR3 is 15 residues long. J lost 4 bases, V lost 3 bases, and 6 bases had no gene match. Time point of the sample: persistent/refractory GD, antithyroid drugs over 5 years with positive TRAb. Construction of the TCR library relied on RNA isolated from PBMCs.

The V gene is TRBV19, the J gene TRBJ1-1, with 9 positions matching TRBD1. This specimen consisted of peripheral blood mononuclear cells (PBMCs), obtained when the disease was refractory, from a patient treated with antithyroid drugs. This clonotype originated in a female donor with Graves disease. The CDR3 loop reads CASSIRGDRATEAFF. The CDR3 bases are TGTGCCAGTAGTATTAGGGGGGACAGGGCCACTGAAGCTTTCTTT.